Shown below are 27 T cell receptor beta chains from a single sample sequenced in a study of blood T cell repertoires in COVID-19. Repertoires were generated with immunoSEQ multiplex PCR, while TCRdb's copy carries only in-frame clones and drops some. The sample has just under 90,000 clones, about 91% seen once. Source material: peripheral blood. Source of these receptors: a man aged 55 to 70 with acute or convalescent COVID-19.

The chain has TRBV5-5 and TRBJ2-7; D is possibly TRBD1 (5 bases). V was shortened by 0 bases and J by 2 bases, with 9 bases between the two germline ends. The CDR3 has 14 amino acids. CDR1 and CDR2 (germline): SGHKS, YYEKEE (reference sequence). The CDR3 DNA sequence: TGTGCCAGCAGCTTGGCTCAGGGAACCTACGAGCAGTACTTC. Encoded protein: CASSLAQGTYEQYF.

The chain links TRBV4-1 to TRBJ1-1; TRBD1 might be the D (5 bases). The CDR3 has 14 amino acids. The germline V and J ends were trimmed by 1 base and 3 bases, with 9 bases remaining between them. Germline V gives CDR1 MGHRA, CDR2 YSYEKL. The CDR3 loop reads CASSQVEGDTEAFF. The CDR3 DNA sequence: TGCGCCAGCAGCCAAGTGGAAGGGGACACTGAAGCTTTCTTT.

V and J are TRBV9 and TRBJ2-2; 9 bases are a match to TRBD1. The trim removed 3 bases at V and 3 bases at J, leaving 6 bases unmatched. Germline CDR1 is SGDLS and CDR2 is YYNGEE. CDR3 length: 16 residues. This chain's CDR3 is CASSATGGIDTGELFF. The CDR3 nucleotides read TGTGCCAGCAGCGCAACAGGGGGCATTGACACCGGGGAGCTGTTTTTT. Based on the CDR3 plus reference TRBV9 and TRBJ2-2, the full variable domain is DSGVTQTPKHLITATGQRVTLRCSPRSGDLSVYWYQQSLDQGLQFLIQYYNGEERAKGNILERFSAQQFPDLHSELNLSSLELGDSALYFCASSATGGIDTGELFFGEGSRLTVL.

The chain is built from TRBV7-9 and TRBJ1-4; D uncertain. Looked up from germline, CDR1 is SEHNR and CDR2 is FQNEAQ (reference sequence). The CDR3 loop spans 14 amino acids. V was trimmed by 0 bases and J by 7 bases, leaving 9 bases between them. CDR3 region: CASSLAGRFEKLFF. The CDR3 nucleotides are TGTGCCAGCAGCTTAGCGGGCAGGTTTGAAAAACTGTTTTTT.

The chain uses TRBV7-9 and TRBJ1-2, with TRBD1 matching over 10 bases. Looked up from germline, CDR1 is SEHNR and CDR2 is FQNEAQ (reference sequence). This CDR3 is 14 amino acids long. The junction had 2 bases not matched to a gene; V was cut back by 1 base and J by 6 bases. The chain's CDR3 is CASSLVGQGNGYTF. CDR3 coding DNA: TGTGCCAGCAGCTTAGTGGGACAGGGGAATGGCTACACCTTC.

The chain employs TRBV12-3 or TRBV12-4 and TRBJ1-6; D uncertain. V was trimmed by 3 bases and J by 9 bases, leaving 6 bases between them. The CDR3 consists of 12 residues. The CDR3 spells CASSLGSSPLHF. The CDR3 region has the DNA TGTGCCAGCAGTTTGGGGAGTTCACCCCTCCACTTT.

The chain links TRBV19 to TRBJ2-1, with 7 bases matching TRBD1. The CDR3 covers 13 residues. V dropped 1 base and J dropped 10; count of bases not matched to a gene: 4. The germline CDR1 and CDR2 sequences are LNHDA and SQIVND (reference sequence). CDR3 nucleotides: TGTGCCAGTAGTATAGGACAGGGACGCGAGCAGTTCTTC. Translated: CASSIGQGREQFF. The full variable domain, rest sourced from reference TRBV19 and TRBJ2-1, is DGGITQSPKYLFRKEGQNVTLSCEQNLNHDAMYWYRQDPGQGLRLIYYSQIVNDFQKGDIAEGYSVSREKKESFPLTVTSAQKNPTAFYLCASSIGQGREQFFGPGTRLTVL.

The chain has TRBV10-3 and TRBJ2-7, with D possibly being TRBD1 (6 bases). Trimming left V 10 bases short and J 1 base short, with 14 bases between. This CDR3 contains 13 residues. Germline CDR1 is ENHRY and CDR2 is SYGVKD. CDR3 region: CATQGTFSYEQYF. CDR3 DNA: TGTGCCACCCAAGGGACATTTTCCTACGAGCAGTACTTC.

The CDR3 region has the DNA TGTGCCAGCTCACCAAGCGCAGGGATGAACACTGAAGCTTTCTTT. Translated: CASSPSAGMNTEAFF. V is TRBV18 and J is TRBJ1-1, with D possibly being TRBD1 (5 bases). The CDR3 has 15 amino acids. V lost 2 bases and J lost 0, with 10 bases in between. In germline, CDR1 is KGHSH, CDR2 LQKENI.

The chain combines TRBV9 with TRBJ1-1, with a tentative D call TRBD1 (5 bases). Germline-derived CDR1 and CDR2 are SGDLS and YYNGEE. This CDR3 region has 14 residues. The V end lost 5 bases, the J end lost 2 bases, and 13 bases lay between the germline ends. The CDR3 is CASRRGGSNTEAFF. CDR3 DNA: TGTGCCAGCAGGCGCGGGGGTTCTAACACTGAAGCTTTCTTT.

The chain carries TRBV9 and TRBJ1-1, with no clear D. Trimming left V 0 bases short and J 3 bases short, with 12 bases between. The CDR3 totals 15 residues. From germline, CDR1 is SGDLS and CDR2 YYNGEE. DNA of the CDR3: TGTGCCAGCAGCGTAGCTTCAGTGAGGGACACTGAAGCTTTCTTT. Translated, it gives CASSVASVRDTEAFF.

The chain combines TRBV30 with TRBJ1-5; no reliable D call. CDR1 and CDR2 (germline): GTSNPN, SVGIG (reference sequence). CDR3 length: 13 residues. Trimming left V 2 bases short and J 2 bases short, with 7 bases between. The CDR3 coding sequence is TGTGCCTGGAGTACCGGGGGCAATCAGCCCCAGCATTTT. Its protein product is CAWSTGGNQPQHF.

The chain links TRBV6-2 or TRBV6-3 to TRBJ2-1; TRBD2 agrees at 7 bases. The CDR3 has 16 residues. Per germline, CDR1 MNHEY and CDR2 SVGEGT. V shed 5 bases, J shed 4 bases, and the junction held 11 bases outside the gene matches. The CDR3 here is CASSEGGLAGYNEQFF. The CDR3 nucleotides are TGTGCCAGCAGTGAGGGAGGGCTAGCTGGGTACAATGAGCAGTTCTTC.

The rearrangement joins TRBV19 to TRBJ1-2, with D perhaps matching TRBD1 (6 bases). From germline, CDR1 is LNHDA and CDR2 SQIVND (reference sequence). CDR3 length: 14 residues. Trimming pared 4 bases from V and 4 bases from J, leaving 13 bases between. Written as DNA, the CDR3 is TGTGCCAGTAGTACGACAGGAATTTCCTATGGCTACACCTTC. Its translation: CASSTTGISYGYTF.

The J gene is TRBJ1-1, the V gene TRBV20-1; no clear D gene. The CDR3 consists of 11 residues. Trimming shortened V by 3 bases and J by 3 bases, and 5 bases separated the two germline ends. The germline V gene has CDR1 DFQATT and CDR2 SNEGSKA (reference sequence). The CDR3, as DNA: TGCAGTGCTAGGGACTACACTGAAGCTTTCTTT. This encodes CSARDYTEAFF.

The CDR3 loop reads CASSPGTSGSYEQYF. As DNA, the CDR3 is TGTGCCAGCAGCCCCGGGACTAGCGGGAGCTACGAGCAGTACTTC. The chain uses TRBV3-1 (or the pseudogene TRBV3-2) and TRBJ2-7; 14 nucleotides align to TRBD2. From germline, CDR1 is LGHDT and CDR2 YNNKEL (reference sequence). The CDR3 is 15 amino acids. V was clipped by 4 bases and J by 3 bases; unmatched bases: 2.

The V and J genes are TRBV5-1 and TRBJ2-2; the match to TRBD1 covers 7 bases. Looked up from germline, CDR1 is SGHRS and CDR2 is YFSETQ. The J segment lost 4 bases and the V segment lost 1 base, leaving 1 base of the junction unmatched. The CDR3 totals 14 residues. CDR3 loop: CASSLTGATGELFF. Written as DNA, the CDR3 is TGCGCCAGCAGCTTGACAGGGGCCACCGGGGAGCTGTTTTTT. Filled out from reference TRBV5-1 and TRBJ2-2, the complete variable domain reads KAGVTQTPRYLIKTRGQQVTLSCSPISGHRSVSWYQQTPGQGLQFLFEYFSETQRNKGNFPGRFSGRQFSNSRSEMNVSTLELGDSALYLCASSLTGATGELFFGEGSRLTVL.

The V and J genes are TRBV7-2 and TRBJ2-6; D perhaps matches TRBD1 (5 bases). V gave up 2 bases and J gave up 2 bases, with 7 bases separating them. In germline, CDR1 is SGHTA, CDR2 FQGNSA. This CDR3 comprises 15 residues. Here the CDR3 reads CASSLQGPGANVLTF. DNA for the CDR3: TGTGCCAGCAGCTTACAGGGTCCTGGGGCCAACGTCCTGACTTTC.

The V call is TRBV5-1, the J call TRBJ1-6, with D maybe TRBD1 (6 bases). The germline V and J ends were trimmed by 3 bases and 9 bases, with 13 bases remaining between them. Germline assignment: CDR1 SGHRS and CDR2 YFSETQ. The CDR3 runs 14 residues. The CDR3 sequence is CASSSDRISSPLHF. The CDR3 DNA follows: TGCGCCAGCAGCTCGGACAGAATCAGTTCACCCCTCCACTTT.

This clone was detected once. This chain links TRBV7-3 with TRBJ2-3; 14 bases agree with TRBD2. Germline V gene data show CDR1 as SGHTA and CDR2 as FQGTGA. The CDR3 sequence is 16 residues long. Trimming took 4 bases from V and 4 from J; bases not matched to a gene: 4. CDR3 protein: CASSSGLAGGADTQYF. The CDR3 DNA follows: TGTGCCAGCAGCTCCGGACTAGCGGGGGGTGCAGATACGCAGTATTTT.

In nucleotides, the CDR3 is TGTGCCAGCTCATCCGGGGGTCTCTCCTACGAGCAGTACTTC. Translation gives CASSSGGLSYEQYF. V is TRBV18 and J is TRBJ2-7; weak D call: TRBD2 (6 bases). Germline loops: CDR1 KGHSH, CDR2 LQKENI. V lost 5 bases and J lost 0, with 11 bases in between. The CDR3 runs to 14 residues.

The rearrangement links TRBV6-5 to TRBJ1-5; 11 positions agree with TRBD1. Per germline, CDR1 MNHEY and CDR2 SVGAGI. V was pared by 4 bases and J by 5 bases, with 1 base of the junction left unmatched. This CDR3 region has 14 residues. CDR3 amino acids: CASSWGQGDQPQHF. The CDR3, as DNA: TGTGCCAGCAGTTGGGGACAGGGGGATCAGCCCCAGCATTTT.

The sample holds one count of this clone. In nucleotides, the CDR3 is TGTGCCAGCAGGGACAGCTCCATGAACACTGAAGCTTTCTTT. Amino acid sequence: CASRDSSMNTEAFF. The chain links TRBV6-4 to TRBJ1-1, with D perhaps TRBD1 (6 bases). This CDR3 has 14 amino acids. From germline, CDR1 is MRHNA and CDR2 SNTAGT. V was trimmed by 6 bases and J by 0 bases, leaving 11 bases between them.

The chain links TRBV15 to TRBJ2-3; possibly TRBD1 for D (6 bases). This CDR3 contains 17 residues. Trimming cost V 0 bases and J 3 bases, with 16 bases left between them. Looked up from germline, CDR1 is LNHNV and CDR2 is YYDKDF (reference sequence). The CDR3 is CATSRDLGAYKTDTQYF. CDR3 sequence (DNA): TGTGCCACCAGCAGAGATCTGGGGGCCTATAAAACAGATACGCAGTATTTT.

The chain employs TRBV19 and TRBJ1-1; TRBD1 matches at 9 bases. The CDR3 covers 15 residues. Germline V gene lookup returns CDR1 LNHDA and CDR2 SQIVND (reference sequence). V was clipped by 3 bases and J by 6 bases; unmatched bases: 8. The CDR3 DNA reads TGTGCCAGTAGTATTCCCAAACAGGGGGCACCTGAAGCTTTCTTT. This encodes CASSIPKQGAPEAFF.

This clone appeared a few times. The chain has TRBV6-2 or TRBV6-3 and TRBJ1-3; no firm D call. The V end lost 2 bases, the J end lost 4 bases, and 9 bases lay between the germline ends. Germline CDR1 and CDR2: MNHEY and SVGEGT. The CDR3 covers 14 residues. In DNA, the CDR3 is TGTGCCAGCAGTTACGCGGGTGCGGGAAACACCATATATTTT. It specifies CASSYAGAGNTIYF.

The CDR3 nucleotides read TGTGCCAGCAGCAAAGGGGACATCCCTGATCAGCCCCAGCATTTT. Its translation: CASSKGDIPDQPQHF. The chain combines TRBV21-1 with TRBJ1-5; TRBD1 reflects the table's D call only, with no check against the DNA. TRBV21-1 is listed as a pseudogene. The CDR3 spans 15 residues.